These 22 T cell receptor beta chains were sequenced from one sample in a study of patients and donors after allogeneic stem cell transplantation. MiXCR was run by TCRdb on the RT-PCR reads, yielding one entry per CDR3 protein. Of over 400,000 distinct CDR3 sequences listed, 16% are singletons. The specimen was blood, either unsorted or a sorted T cell fraction (not recorded which). The origin of the receptors is a human donor who was either an allogeneic HSCT recipient or a stem cell or donor lymphocyte infusion donor (not recorded which). It is not recorded whose cells these are; they may come from a transplant donor.

This clonotype was seen more than once but under ten times. The CDR3 sequence: CSVTLPSGRADEQFF. CDR3 DNA: TGCAGTGTAACCCTCCCTAGCGGGAGGGCCGATGAGCAGTTCTTC. This chain joins TRBV20-1 and TRBJ2-1; 12 bases map to TRBD2. The germline gives CDR1 DFQATT, CDR2 SNEGSKA (reference sequence). The V segment lost 7 bases and the J segment 8 bases; nucleotides outside the gene matches: 12. The CDR3 totals 15 residues.

This clonotype has just a few counts. This chain joins TRBV20-1 and TRBJ1-5, with 11 nucleotides matching TRBD1. The ends lost 3 bases at V and 7 bases at J; junction bases unmatched: 5. The CDR3 runs 14 residues. Germline V gene sequence: CDR1 DFQATT, CDR2 SNEGSKA (reference sequence). CDR3 amino acids: CSARDRGPYQPQHF. CDR3 sequence (DNA): TGCAGTGCTAGGGACAGGGGGCCATACCAGCCCCAGCATTTT.

The chain links TRBV12-3 or TRBV12-4 to TRBJ1-6; maybe TRBD1 (5 bases). Trimming left V 3 bases short and J 10 bases short, with 16 bases between. The CDR3 has 15 amino acids. The chain's CDR3 is CASSFTGPRSSPLHF. Here the CDR3 DNA reads TGTGCCAGCAGTTTCACGGGACCAAGGAGCTCACCCCTCCACTTT.

This clonotype was observed a few times. The genes are TRBV9 and TRBJ2-2, with D possibly matching TRBD2 (5 bases). The V gene's germline CDR1 is SGDLS and CDR2 YYNGEE. The CDR3 contains 13 residues. V was cut by 5 bases and J by 4 bases, with 9 bases left in between. CDR3: CASSPDSTGELFF. The CDR3 bases are TGTGCCAGCAGTCCGGACTCCACCGGGGAGCTGTTTTTT.

The rearrangement joins TRBV24-1 to TRBJ1-1; D is perhaps TRBD1 (5 bases). Germline lookup yields CDR1 KGHDR and CDR2 SFDVKD. The V end lost 8 bases, the J end lost 6 bases, and 12 bases lay between the germline ends. The CDR3 is 12 residues long. The CDR3 bases are TGTGCCACCACCTCTGGGACGTCTGAAGCTTTCTTT. It is translated as CATTSGTSEAFF.

This clonotype was seen more than once but under ten times. This chain joins TRBV7-9 and TRBJ2-1; weak D call: TRBD1 (5 bases). The CDR3 has 14 amino acids. The V gene's germline CDR1 is SEHNR and CDR2 FQNEAQ (reference sequence). V was shortened by 5 bases and J by 1 base, with 9 bases between the two germline ends. DNA of the CDR3: TGTGCCAGCAGCAGGGGTGGGTCCTACAATGAGCAGTTCTTC. Protein product: CASSRGGSYNEQFF. Full variable domain (outside the CDR3, taken from reference TRBV7-9 and TRBJ2-1): DTGVSQNPRHKITKRGQNVTFRCDPISEHNRLYWYRQTLGQGPEFLTYFQNEAQLEKSRLLSDRFSAERPKGSFSTLEIQRTEQGDSAMYLCASSRGGSYNEQFFGPGTRLTVL.

This clonotype has more than one count but fewer than ten. The chain is built from TRBV20-1 and TRBJ1-4; D call uncertain. The CDR3 spans 15 residues. Germline V gene lookup returns CDR1 DFQATT and CDR2 SNEGSKA (reference sequence). The V gene lost 6 bases and the J gene lost 7 bases, with 21 bases spanning the gap. The CDR3 spells CSAVRPVGMGEKLFF. CDR3 DNA: TGCAGTGCCGTGAGGCCAGTTGGCATGGGTGAAAAACTGTTTTTT.

The rearrangement uses TRBV27 and TRBJ1-4; TRBD1 might be the D (6 bases). Germline CDR1 is MNHEY and CDR2 is SMNVEV (reference sequence). V lost 3 bases and J lost 8, with 13 bases in between. There are 14 residues in the CDR3. The CDR3 here is CASSFLTGSEKLFF. CDR3 DNA: TGTGCCAGCAGTTTCCTGACAGGAAGCGAAAAACTGTTTTTT.

This sequence joins TRBV6-5 and TRBJ2-2; TRBD2 is a possible D gene (6 bases). The CDR3 length is 18 residues. V shed 2 bases and J shed 4 bases, with 20 bases lying between them. The germline CDR1 and CDR2 sequences are MNHEY and SVGAGI. The CDR3 spells CASSYKPGTGASTGELFF. CDR3 sequence (DNA): TGTGCCAGCAGTTACAAGCCCGGGACTGGGGCGAGCACCGGGGAGCTGTTTTTT.

Only a few counts were recorded for this clonotype. The chain uses TRBV5-6 and TRBJ2-2; 8 positions agree with TRBD1. This CDR3 has 14 amino acids. Looked up from germline, CDR1 is SGHDT and CDR2 is YYEEEE. The J segment lost 7 bases and the V segment lost 0 bases, leaving 2 bases of the junction unmatched. CDR3 in DNA: TGTGCCAGCAGCTTGGTGGACAGGGACGGGGAGCTGTTTTTT. Amino acids: CASSLVDRDGELFF.

This chain links TRBV6-2 or TRBV6-3 with TRBJ2-3; TRBD1 agrees at 7 bases. CDR1 MNHEY and CDR2 SVGEGT come from the germline V gene. CDR3 length equals 12 residues. V was pared by 4 bases and J by 6 bases, with 1 base of the junction left unmatched. CDR3 in DNA: TGTGCCAGCAGTTCACAGGGGGATACGCAGTATTTT. It yields the protein CASSSQGDTQYF.

This clonotype was seen at least ten times. V usage is TRBV7-6 and J usage is TRBJ2-3, with 8 bases matching TRBD2. The CDR3 loop spans 16 amino acids. V dropped 2 bases and J dropped 2; count of bases not matched to a gene: 6. CDR1 is SGHVS and CDR2 is FNYEAQ in the germline V gene. CDR3 residues: CASSLLKRGNTDTQYF. The CDR3 DNA reads TGTGCCAGCAGCTTATTGAAGCGGGGGAACACAGATACGCAGTATTTT.

The V gene is TRBV9, the J gene TRBJ2-5; 15 nucleotides agree with TRBD2. The CDR3 has 18 amino acids. Germline trimming cut 3 bases from V and 5 bases from J; bases unmatched to any gene: 11. CDR1 is SGDLS and CDR2 is YYNGEE in the germline V gene. The chain's CDR3 is CASSAGTSGRTFRETQYF. CDR3 sequence (DNA): TGTGCCAGCAGCGCCGGGACTAGCGGGAGGACATTCAGGGAGACCCAGTACTTC.

This clonotype has just a few counts. The chain combines TRBV7-2 with TRBJ2-3, with 15 bases aligning to TRBD2. CDR1 is SGHTA, CDR2 FQGNSA, per germline. Losses at the gene ends were 4 bases for V and 5 bases for J; bases not matched to a gene: 7. This CDR3 comprises 17 residues. The CDR3 region is CASSSGLAGGLGDTQYF. The CDR3 nucleotides read TGTGCCAGCAGCTCGGGACTAGCGGGGGGCCTGGGAGATACGCAGTATTTT.

This sequence joins TRBV24-1 and TRBJ2-1, with D maybe TRBD1 (6 bases). V lost 5 bases, J lost 8 bases, and 18 bases lay in between. CDR1 is KGHDR, CDR2 SFDVKD, per germline. CDR3 length: 15 amino acids. The CDR3: CATSGEQGVHHEQFF. For the CDR3, the DNA is TGTGCCACCAGTGGGGAACAGGGCGTACATCATGAGCAGTTCTTC.

This clonotype was detected only a few times. V gene TRBV5-6 combines with J gene TRBJ1-1; 7 nucleotides match TRBD1. Germline V gene sequence: CDR1 SGHDT, CDR2 YYEEEE. The CDR3 length is 13 residues. Trimming took 5 bases from V and 7 from J; bases not matched to a gene: 8. CDR3 sequence reads: CASRRQGVVEAFF. CDR3 nucleotides: TGTGCCAGCAGGAGACAGGGAGTAGTTGAAGCTTTCTTT.

This chain links TRBV5-6 with TRBJ2-7; D gene unclear. V dropped 6 bases and J dropped 6 bases, with 22 bases sitting between them. The CDR3 runs to 15 residues. Germline lookup yields CDR1 SGHDT and CDR2 YYEEEE. CDR3 region: CASTSLGFPPGEQYF. CDR3 nucleotide sequence: TGTGCCAGCACCTCCTTGGGGTTCCCCCCTGGCGAGCAGTACTTC.

The V and J genes are TRBV5-1 and TRBJ1-1; D is unresolved. Trimming took off 2 bases at V and 5 bases at J, with 13 bases between the two ends. Germline values: CDR1 SGHRS, CDR2 YFSETQ. This CDR3 comprises 14 residues. The DNA of the CDR3 is TGCGCCAGCAGCTTAGAGACCCGAACGACTGAAGCTTTCTTT. This gives the protein CASSLETRTTEAFF.

This clonotype was detected only a few times. This chain joins TRBV21-1 and TRBJ2-3. TRBV21-1 is marked as a pseudogene. This CDR3 region has 13 residues. The CDR3 sequence is CASSKDKPDTQYF. The CDR3 DNA reads as TGTGCCAGCAGCAAAGACAAGCCAGATACGCAGTATTTT.

This clonotype showed up just a few times. The V call is TRBV3-1, the J call TRBJ1-1; D perhaps matches TRBD1 (5 bases). This CDR3 comprises 15 residues. Deletions cut 1 base from V and 1 base from J, with 10 bases between. From germline, CDR1 is LGHDT and CDR2 YNNKEL (reference sequence). Here the CDR3 reads CASSQAGPGNTEAFF. Written as DNA, the CDR3 is TGTGCCAGCAGCCAAGCGGGACCCGGGAACACTGAAGCTTTCTTT.

The DNA of the CDR3 is TGTGCCAGCAGCTTTGGGGGGACAGCTAAAGCTTTCTTT. Translation: CASSFGGTAKAFF. This chain uses TRBV7-3 with TRBJ1-1; 7 bases match TRBD1. Trimming at V came to 3 bases and at J to 9 bases, leaving 7 bases not matched to a gene. This CDR3 contains 13 residues. Germline V lookup: CDR1 SGHTA, CDR2 FQGTGA.

This clonotype has a handful of counts. The chain uses TRBV6-1 and TRBJ2-5; 9 bases fit TRBD2. This CDR3 region has 15 residues. V lost 4 bases, J lost 2 bases, and 5 bases stayed unmatched. Germline values: CDR1 MNHNS, CDR2 SASEGT. Here the CDR3 reads CASSVAGGRQETQYF. The CDR3 coding sequence is TGTGCCAGCAGTGTGGCGGGGGGGCGTCAAGAGACCCAGTACTTC.